This section outlines one TCR beta chain sequence together with its context. The method was immunoSEQ multiplex PCR; TCRdb's version includes in-frame clones alone and lacks a portion of them. The table has roughly 300,000 clones, roughly 80% seen once. These data belong to a study of blood T cell repertoires in COVID-19. V gave up 2 bases and J gave up 5 bases; unmatched junction bases: 9. The germline V gene has CDR1 SGHTA and CDR2 FQGTGA. The CDR3 has 17 amino acids. This chain uses TRBV7-3 with TRBJ2-2; 9 positions agree with TRBD2. Sequencing input: peripheral blood. This receptor was taken from a human donor with COVID-19, enrolled during active disease. The donor label of this sample is uncertain. As DNA, the CDR3 is TGTGCCAGCAGCTTAGGGGCGGGAGGGCCCTCGACCGGGGAGCTGTTTTTT. Translation: CASSLGAGGPSTGELFF.